This entry lists 17 T cell receptor beta chains sequenced from one sample in a study of cytomegalovirus exposure and HLA in healthy donors. Libraries were prepared by immunoSEQ multiplex PCR; TCRdb keeps only in-frame clonotypes and omits some of them. The sample lists 150,000 to 200,000 clones, about four fifths occurring once. The sequenced material came from PBMCs. Source of these receptors: a woman between 18 and 29 years old in good health and CMV-seropositive.

The chain joins TRBV27 to TRBJ1-2, with TRBD1 matching 10 bases. V trimming: 6 bases; J trimming: 4 bases; junction bases outside the gene matches: 5. The germline CDR1 and CDR2 sequences are MNHEY and SMNVEV (reference sequence). This CDR3 region has 14 residues. Here the CDR3 DNA reads TGTGCCAGCAGAAGCCGGGACAGGGGCTATGGCTACACCTTC. It codes for CASRSRDRGYGYTF.

The chain combines TRBV6-5 with TRBJ1-2, with D unclear. Trimming left V 10 bases short and J 2 bases short, with 14 bases between. The germline CDR1 and CDR2 sequences are MNHEY and SVGAGI. The CDR3 has 13 residues. CDR3 DNA sequence: TGTGCCACCTTCGACCGGAGCAACTATGGCTACACCTTC. This translates into CATFDRSNYGYTF.

This clone was seen more than once but under ten times. The genes are TRBV7-3 and TRBJ2-1, with TRBD2 matching 14 bases. The CDR3 loop spans 15 amino acids. Germline V CDR1 and CDR2: SGHTA, FQGTGA. Unmatched junction bases numbered 5, after V lost 5 bases and J lost 8 bases. The CDR3 is CASSATSGGAHEQFF. The CDR3, as DNA: TGTGCCAGCAGCGCGACTAGCGGGGGGGCTCATGAGCAGTTCTTC.

Comment on this clone: One end of the junction fails to match germline, which may point to a read error. The CDR3 DNA follows: TGCAGAAACTATAGCGGGGGAGAGAACCCCGGGGAGCTGTTTTTT. Translation: CRNYSGGENPGELFF. The chain carries TRBV29-1 and TRBJ2-2; 9 positions match TRBD2. The length of the CDR3 is 15 residues. Germline lookup yields CDR1 SQVTM and CDR2 ANQGSEA.

The V and J genes are TRBV11-2 and TRBJ2-7; 10 bases fit TRBD2. The germline CDR1 and CDR2 sequences are SGHAT and FQNNGV. This CDR3 comprises 14 residues. J was trimmed by 5 bases and V by 6 bases; bases with no gene match: 7. CDR3 loop: CASRNSGGFNEQYF. In DNA, the CDR3 is TGTGCCAGCAGAAATAGCGGGGGGTTCAACGAGCAGTACTTC.

The V gene is TRBV9, the J gene TRBJ2-1; TRBD2 matches at 8 bases. This CDR3 contains 13 residues. Losses at the gene ends were 4 bases for V and 7 bases for J; bases not matched to a gene: 4. The germline CDR1 and CDR2 sequences are SGDLS and YYNGEE. In DNA form, the CDR3 reads TGTGCCAGCAGCCCCGGGGGGGGAAATGAGCAGTTCTTC. Residues: CASSPGGGNEQFF.

This chain uses TRBV27 with TRBJ1-5; D is unclear. Between the trimmed V and J ends, which lost 5 bases and 4 bases, there was a span of 9 bases. The CDR3 is 13 residues long. Germline lookup yields CDR1 MNHEY and CDR2 SMNVEV (reference sequence). The CDR3 DNA reads as TGTGCCAGCAGTCCCACTTGGAATCAGCCCCAGCATTTT. Translation gives CASSPTWNQPQHF.

The rearrangement uses TRBV2 and TRBJ1-1; D uncertain. From germline, CDR1 is SNHLY and CDR2 FYNNEI. V lost 6 bases, J lost 1 base, and 15 bases lay in between. The CDR3 contains 15 residues. The CDR3: CASRDDMTGNTEAFF. The CDR3 DNA reads as TGTGCCAGCAGGGATGATATGACGGGGAACACTGAAGCTTTCTTT.

This sequence joins TRBV9 and TRBJ2-3, with 8 bases identical to TRBD1. Losses at the gene ends were 6 bases for V and 5 bases for J; bases not matched to a gene: 11. The CDR3 has 15 amino acids. CDR1 is SGDLS and CDR2 is YYNGEE in the germline V gene. The CDR3 nucleotides read TGTGCCAGCAACCCCGGACAGGGAGTAGGAGATACGCAGTATTTT. It translates to CASNPGQGVGDTQYF.

V usage is TRBV6-5 and J usage is TRBJ2-7; D is possibly TRBD2 (5 bases). Trimming shortened V by 6 bases and J by 5 bases, and 11 bases separated the two germline ends. The germline CDR1 and CDR2 sequences are MNHEY and SVGAGI. CDR3 length: 12 amino acids. The CDR3 nucleotides read TGTGCCAGCAGGGGCGAGCGGCACGAGCAGTACTTC. It specifies CASRGERHEQYF.

The chain couples TRBV6-1 to TRBJ1-3; D remains ambiguous. Germline values: CDR1 MNHNS, CDR2 SASEGT. The CDR3 has 16 amino acids. The V and J ends lost 4 bases and 0 bases respectively, with 13 bases between them. CDR3 protein: CASSGSRAASGNTIYF. CDR3 DNA sequence: TGTGCCAGCAGTGGGAGTAGAGCTGCCTCTGGAAACACCATATATTTT.

The chain carries TRBV10-1 and TRBJ2-7; D is perhaps TRBD2 (7 bases). Germline V gene sequence: CDR1 WNHNN, CDR2 SYGVQD (reference sequence). The CDR3 consists of 15 residues. The germline V and J ends were trimmed by 0 bases and 5 bases, with 14 bases remaining between them. CDR3 protein: CASSESLGGADEQYF. The CDR3 DNA is TGCGCCAGCAGTGAGTCATTGGGGGGGGCCGACGAGCAGTACTTC.

The CDR3: CASSLTSGTGDSPLHF. In nucleotides, the CDR3 is TGCGCCAGCAGTCTCACCTCCGGGACAGGGGATTCACCCCTCCACTTT. This chain joins TRBV23-1 and TRBJ1-6, with 10 bases that match TRBD1. TRBV23-1 is an ORF; its function is uncertain. CDR3 size: 16 residues. The junction had 8 bases not matched to a gene; V was cut back by 4 bases and J by 8 bases.

The V and J genes are TRBV5-1 and TRBJ2-7, with 9 nucleotides matching TRBD1. CDR3 length: 12 residues. Germline CDR1 reads SGHRS; CDR2 reads YFSETQ. J lost 7 bases, V lost 4 bases, and 3 bases had no gene match. CDR3 bases: TGCGCCAGCAGCGTGACAGGGGGTGAGCAGTACTTC. Amino acids: CASSVTGGEQYF.

This clone has just one count. V gene TRBV25-1 combines with J gene TRBJ1-1; TRBD1 matches at 9 bases. The CDR3 is 16 amino acids. CDR1 is MGHDK and CDR2 is SYGVNS in the germline V gene. V lost 1 base, J lost 1 base, and 4 bases stayed unmatched. The CDR3 region is CASSESRGQGNTEAFF. The CDR3, as DNA: TGTGCCAGCAGTGAATCAAGGGGACAGGGGAACACTGAAGCTTTCTTT.

This clone has only one observation. The chain couples TRBV18 to TRBJ1-5, with TRBD1 identical over 12 bases. The CDR3 is made up of 17 amino acids. Germline assignment: CDR1 KGHSH and CDR2 LQKENI. Unmatched junction bases numbered 8, after V lost 6 bases and J lost 2 bases. The chain's CDR3 is CASSPGTGGVGNQPQHF. The CDR3, as DNA: TGTGCCAGCTCCCCAGGGACAGGGGGCGTCGGCAATCAGCCCCAGCATTTT.

The chain combines TRBV6-6 with TRBJ2-1; 10 positions agree with TRBD2. The V segment lost 5 bases and the J segment 8 bases; nucleotides outside the gene matches: 6. The CDR3 contains 14 residues. From germline, CDR1 is MNHNY and CDR2 SVGAGI (reference sequence). For the CDR3, the DNA is TGTGCCAGCAGTCCCAAGCGGGGGGGCGATGAGCAGTTCTTC. Protein: CASSPKRGGDEQFF.